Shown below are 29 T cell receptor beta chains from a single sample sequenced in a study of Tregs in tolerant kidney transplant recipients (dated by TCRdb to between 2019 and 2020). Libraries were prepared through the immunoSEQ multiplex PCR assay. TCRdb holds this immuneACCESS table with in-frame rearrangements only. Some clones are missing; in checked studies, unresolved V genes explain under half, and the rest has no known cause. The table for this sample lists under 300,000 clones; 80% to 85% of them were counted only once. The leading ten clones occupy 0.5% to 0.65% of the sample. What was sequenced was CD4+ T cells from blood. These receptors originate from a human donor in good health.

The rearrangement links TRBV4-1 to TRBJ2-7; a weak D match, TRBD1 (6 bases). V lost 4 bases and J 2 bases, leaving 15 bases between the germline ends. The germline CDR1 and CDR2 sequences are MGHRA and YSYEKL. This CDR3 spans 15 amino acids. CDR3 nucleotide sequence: TGCGCCAGCAGCCCTAGGACAGTTGGCCCCTACGAGCAGTACTTC. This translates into CASSPRTVGPYEQYF.

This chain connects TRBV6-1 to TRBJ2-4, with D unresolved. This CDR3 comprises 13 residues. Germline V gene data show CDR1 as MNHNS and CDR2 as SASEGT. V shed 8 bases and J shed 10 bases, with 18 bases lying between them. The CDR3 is CASHLHTSWIQYF. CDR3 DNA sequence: TGTGCCAGCCACCTTCATACAAGTTGGATTCAGTACTTC.

CDR3 bases: TGTGCCAGCAGCCGGGGACAGCAAAACAATGAGCAGTTCTTC. This translates into CASSRGQQNNEQFF. The genes are TRBV2 and TRBJ2-1, with TRBD1 matching over 7 bases. The CDR3 runs to 14 residues. The ends lost 6 bases at V and 5 bases at J; junction bases unmatched: 7. The V gene's germline CDR1 is SNHLY and CDR2 FYNNEI.

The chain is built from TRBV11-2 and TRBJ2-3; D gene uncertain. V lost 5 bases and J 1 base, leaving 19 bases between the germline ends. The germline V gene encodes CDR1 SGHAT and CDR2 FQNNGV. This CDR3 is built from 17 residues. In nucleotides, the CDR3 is TGTGCCAGCAGCAAACGCATGGGTCCCCTTGGCACAGATACGCAGTATTTT. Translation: CASSKRMGPLGTDTQYF. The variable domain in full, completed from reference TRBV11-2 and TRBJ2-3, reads EAGVAQSPRYKIIEKRQSVAFWCNPISGHATLYWYQQILGQGPKLLIQFQNNGVVDDSQLPKDRFSAERLKGVDSTLKIQPAKLEDSAVYLCASSKRMGPLGTDTQYFGPGTRLTVL.

Written as DNA, the CDR3 is TGCGCCAGCAGCCCTGGACTAGCGGGGTACAATGAGCAGTTCTTC. Its protein product is CASSPGLAGYNEQFF. The rearrangement uses TRBV5-1 and TRBJ2-1; 12 bases agree with TRBD2. CDR1 is SGHRS and CDR2 is YFSETQ in the germline V gene. The J segment lost 4 bases and the V segment lost 4 bases, leaving 3 bases of the junction unmatched. The CDR3 contains 15 residues.

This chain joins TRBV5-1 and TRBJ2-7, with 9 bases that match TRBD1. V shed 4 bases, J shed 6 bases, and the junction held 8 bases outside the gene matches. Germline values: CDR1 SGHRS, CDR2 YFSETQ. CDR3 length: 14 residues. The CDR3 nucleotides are TGCGCCAGCAGCCCCGGGACAGGGTTGAGCGAGCAGTACTTC. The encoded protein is CASSPGTGLSEQYF.

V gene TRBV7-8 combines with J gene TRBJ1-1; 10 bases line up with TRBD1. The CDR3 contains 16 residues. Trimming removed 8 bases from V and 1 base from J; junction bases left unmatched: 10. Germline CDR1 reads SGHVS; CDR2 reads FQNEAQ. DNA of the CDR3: TGTGCCAGCTCTGTAGGGACAGGGGCCCAGAACACTGAAGCTTTCTTT. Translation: CASSVGTGAQNTEAFF.

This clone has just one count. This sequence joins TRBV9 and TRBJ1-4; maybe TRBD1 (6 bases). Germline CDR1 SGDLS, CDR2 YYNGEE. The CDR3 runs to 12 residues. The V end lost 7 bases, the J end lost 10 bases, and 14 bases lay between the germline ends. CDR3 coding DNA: TGTGCCAGCGGGGAGTGGGGGCGAAAACTGTTTTTT. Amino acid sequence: CASGEWGRKLFF.

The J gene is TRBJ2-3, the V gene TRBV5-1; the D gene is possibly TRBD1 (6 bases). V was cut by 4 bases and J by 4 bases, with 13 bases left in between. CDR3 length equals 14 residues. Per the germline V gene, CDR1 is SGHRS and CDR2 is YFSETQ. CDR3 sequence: CASSPLGTSDTQYF. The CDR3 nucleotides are TGCGCCAGCAGCCCTCTCGGGACATCAGATACGCAGTATTTT.

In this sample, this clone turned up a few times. This chain's CDR3 is CASSYPLREVSYEQYF. CDR3 bases: TGTGCCAGCAGTTATCCCCTGCGGGAGGTCTCCTACGAGCAGTACTTC. The chain employs TRBV6-5 and TRBJ2-7; 8 positions match TRBD2. V lost 3 bases, J lost 0 bases, and 7 bases stayed unmatched. Germline V lookup: CDR1 MNHEY, CDR2 SVGAGI. The CDR3 is made up of 16 amino acids.

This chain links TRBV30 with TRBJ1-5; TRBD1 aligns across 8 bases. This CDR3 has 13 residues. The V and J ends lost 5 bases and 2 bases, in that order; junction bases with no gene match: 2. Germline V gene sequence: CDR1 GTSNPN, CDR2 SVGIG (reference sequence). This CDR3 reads CAWATGGNQPQHF. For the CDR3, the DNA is TGTGCCTGGGCGACAGGGGGCAATCAGCCCCAGCATTTT.

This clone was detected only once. This chain's CDR3 is CASSPSRRKGKNEQYF. In DNA form, the CDR3 reads TGTGCCAGCAGCCCCAGTCGGCGCAAGGGCAAAAACGAGCAGTACTTC. V usage is TRBV7-6 and J usage is TRBJ2-7; D unresolved. The germline gives CDR1 SGHVS, CDR2 FNYEAQ. This CDR3 is built from 16 residues. Trimming removed 5 bases at V and 5 bases at J, with 22 bases between.

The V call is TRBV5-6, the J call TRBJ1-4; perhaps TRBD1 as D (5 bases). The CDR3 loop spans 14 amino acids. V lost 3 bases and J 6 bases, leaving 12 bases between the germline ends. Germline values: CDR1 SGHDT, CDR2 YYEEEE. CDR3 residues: CASSWGLHYEKLFF. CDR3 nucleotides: TGTGCCAGCAGCTGGGGGTTACACTATGAAAAACTGTTTTTT.

In nucleotides, the CDR3 is TGCGCCAGCAGCCAAGCGGGGGATGAGACCCAGTACTTC. Amino acids: CASSQAGDETQYF. The rearrangement links TRBV4-1 to TRBJ2-5; possible D gene TRBD2, 6 bases. In germline, CDR1 is MGHRA, CDR2 YSYEKL. Trimming cost V 1 base and J 5 bases, with 8 bases left between them. The CDR3 has 13 residues.

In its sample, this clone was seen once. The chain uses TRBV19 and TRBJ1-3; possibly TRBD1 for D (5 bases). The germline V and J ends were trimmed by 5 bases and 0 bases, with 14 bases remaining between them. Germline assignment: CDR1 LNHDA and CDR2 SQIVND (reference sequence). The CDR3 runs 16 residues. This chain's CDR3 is CASSARGDISGNTIYF. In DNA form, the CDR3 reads TGTGCCAGTAGTGCCCGAGGGGATATCTCTGGAAACACCATATATTTT.

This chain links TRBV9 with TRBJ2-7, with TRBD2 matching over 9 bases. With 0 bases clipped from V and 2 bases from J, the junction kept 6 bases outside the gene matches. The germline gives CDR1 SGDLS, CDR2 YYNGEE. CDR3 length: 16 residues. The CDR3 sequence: CASSVDSGGYTYEQYF. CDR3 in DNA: TGTGCCAGCAGCGTAGACAGCGGGGGGTATACCTACGAGCAGTACTTC.

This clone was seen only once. CDR3 in amino acids: CASSLGTGGGYTF. DNA for the CDR3: TGTGCCAGCAGTTTGGGGACAGGCGGTGGCTACACCTTC. The chain recombines TRBV6-5 with TRBJ1-2, with 8 bases aligning to TRBD1. This CDR3 contains 13 residues. V was pared by 4 bases and J by 7 bases, with 5 bases of the junction left unmatched. The V gene's germline CDR1 is MNHEY and CDR2 SVGAGI.

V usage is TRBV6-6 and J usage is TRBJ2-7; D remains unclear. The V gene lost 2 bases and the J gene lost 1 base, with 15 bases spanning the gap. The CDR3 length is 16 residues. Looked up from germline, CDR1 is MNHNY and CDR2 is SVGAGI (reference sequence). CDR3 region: CASSYLEASPSYEQYF. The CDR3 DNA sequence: TGTGCCAGCAGTTACCTCGAGGCTTCGCCATCCTACGAGCAGTACTTC.

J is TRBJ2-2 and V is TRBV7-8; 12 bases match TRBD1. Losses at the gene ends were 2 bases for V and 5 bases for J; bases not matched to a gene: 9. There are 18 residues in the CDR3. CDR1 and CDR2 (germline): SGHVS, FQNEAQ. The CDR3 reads CASSLTGTGGAKTGELFF. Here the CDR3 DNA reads TGTGCCAGCAGCTTAACTGGGACAGGGGGCGCAAAAACCGGGGAGCTGTTTTTT. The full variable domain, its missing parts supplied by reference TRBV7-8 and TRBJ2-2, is GAGVSQSPRYKVAKRGQDVALRCDPISGHVSLFWYQQALGQGPEFLTYFQNEAQLDKSGLPSDRFFAERPEGSVSTLKIQRTQQEDSAVYLCASSLTGTGGAKTGELFFGEGSRLTVL.

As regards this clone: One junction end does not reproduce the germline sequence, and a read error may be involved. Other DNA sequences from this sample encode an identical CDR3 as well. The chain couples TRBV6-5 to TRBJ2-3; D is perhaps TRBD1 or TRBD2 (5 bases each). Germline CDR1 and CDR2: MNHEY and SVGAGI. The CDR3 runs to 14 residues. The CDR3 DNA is TGTGCCAGCAGTCCCCCGGGACGCACGGATACGCAGTATTTT. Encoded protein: CASSPPGRTDTQYF.

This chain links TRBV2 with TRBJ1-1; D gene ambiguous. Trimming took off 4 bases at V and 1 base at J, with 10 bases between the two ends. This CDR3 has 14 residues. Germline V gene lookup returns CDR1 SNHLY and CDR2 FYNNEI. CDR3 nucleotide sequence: TGTGCCAGCAGTGGGTTTTCAGCGAACACTGAAGCTTTCTTT. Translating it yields CASSGFSANTEAFF.

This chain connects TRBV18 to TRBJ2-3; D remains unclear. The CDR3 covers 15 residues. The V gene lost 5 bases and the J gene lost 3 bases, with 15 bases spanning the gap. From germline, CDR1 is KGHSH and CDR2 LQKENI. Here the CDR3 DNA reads TGTGCCAGCTCATCCCGGACCGAGACAACAGATACGCAGTATTTT. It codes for CASSSRTETTDTQYF.

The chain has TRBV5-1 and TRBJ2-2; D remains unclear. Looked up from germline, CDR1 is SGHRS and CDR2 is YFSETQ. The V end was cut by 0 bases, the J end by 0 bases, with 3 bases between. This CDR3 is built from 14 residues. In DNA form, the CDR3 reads TGCGCCAGCAGCTTGGCTCCGAACACCGGGGAGCTGTTTTTT. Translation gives CASSLAPNTGELFF.

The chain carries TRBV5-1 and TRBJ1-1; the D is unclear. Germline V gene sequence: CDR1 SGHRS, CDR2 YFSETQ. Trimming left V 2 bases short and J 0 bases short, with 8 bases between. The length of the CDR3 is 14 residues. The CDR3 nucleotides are TGCGCCAGCAGCTTAATGGATTTGAACACTGAAGCTTTCTTT. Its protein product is CASSLMDLNTEAFF.

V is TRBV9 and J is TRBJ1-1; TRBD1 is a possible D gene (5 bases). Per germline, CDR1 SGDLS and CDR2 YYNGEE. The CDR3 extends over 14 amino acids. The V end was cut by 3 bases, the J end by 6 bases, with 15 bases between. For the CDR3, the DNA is TGTGCCAGCAGCGCCATAGGGGCGTCCCCTGAAGCTTTCTTT. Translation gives CASSAIGASPEAFF. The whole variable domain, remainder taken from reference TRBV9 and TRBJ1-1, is DSGVTQTPKHLITATGQRVTLRCSPRSGDLSVYWYQQSLDQGLQFLIQYYNGEERAKGNILERFSAQQFPDLHSELNLSSLELGDSALYFCASSAIGASPEAFFGQGTRLTVV.

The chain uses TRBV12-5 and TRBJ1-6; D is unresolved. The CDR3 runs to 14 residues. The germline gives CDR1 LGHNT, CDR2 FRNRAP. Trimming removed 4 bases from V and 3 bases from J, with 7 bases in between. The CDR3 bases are TGTGCTAGTGGTTCCGGCCACTATAATTCACCCCTCCACTTT. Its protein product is CASGSGHYNSPLHF.

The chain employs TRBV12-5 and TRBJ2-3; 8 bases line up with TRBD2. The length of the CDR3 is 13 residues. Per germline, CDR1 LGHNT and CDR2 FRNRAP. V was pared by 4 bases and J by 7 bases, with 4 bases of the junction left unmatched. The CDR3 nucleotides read TGTGCTAGTGGTTCAGCGGGAGTAAATACGCAGTATTTT. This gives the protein CASGSAGVNTQYF.

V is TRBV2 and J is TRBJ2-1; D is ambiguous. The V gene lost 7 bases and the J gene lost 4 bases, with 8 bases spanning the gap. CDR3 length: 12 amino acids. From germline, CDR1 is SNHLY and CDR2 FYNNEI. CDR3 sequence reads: CASKADYNEQFF. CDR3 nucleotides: TGTGCCAGCAAGGCAGATTACAATGAGCAGTTCTTC.

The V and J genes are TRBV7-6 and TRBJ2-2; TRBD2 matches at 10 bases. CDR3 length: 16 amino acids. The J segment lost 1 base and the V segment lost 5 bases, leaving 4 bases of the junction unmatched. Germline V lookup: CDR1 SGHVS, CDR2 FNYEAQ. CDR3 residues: CASSLGLAVNTGELFF. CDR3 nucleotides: TGTGCCAGCAGCCTCGGACTAGCGGTGAACACCGGGGAGCTGTTTTTT.